This T cell receptor beta chain is from a study of beta chain features in type 1 diabetes. Findings and caveats of the study: For Type 1 diabetes patients, all four CD4+ subsets carried TCRB CDR3s that were moderately but significantly shorter. VDJ junctions from patients with type 1 diabetes contained fewer insertions and more deletions.

This CDR3 has 13 residues. V was cut by 2 bases and J by 7 bases, with 9 bases left in between. The germline CDR1 and CDR2 sequences are SGHTA and FQGTGA. This clone was found a few times. Its antigen is as yet unknown. Reverse transcription of all isolated RNA meant that expressed TCRB transcripts were sequenced. Some clones are missing from TCRdb's copy, which holds only in-frame ones; the method was immunoSEQ multiplex PCR. The table shows over 150,000 clones, with 7.8% occurring only once. The sequencing sample was made of central memory CD4+ T cells from blood. The sequence derives from a woman between 40 and 55 years old with type 1 diabetes. The chain combines TRBV7-3 with TRBJ2-1, with D maybe TRBD2 (5 bases). CDR3 in amino acids: CASSLPPGNEQFF. The DNA for the CDR3 is TGTGCCAGCAGCTTACCCCCGGGGAATGAGCAGTTCTTC.